This record concerns one TCR beta chain sequence. CDR3 size: 15 residues. V lost 3 bases to trimming and J lost 2 bases, with 13 bases between them. Germline assignment: CDR1 MNHEY and CDR2 SMNVEV (reference sequence). The data are from a study of blood T cell repertoires in COVID-19. This table comes from immunoSEQ multiplex PCR, and its TCRdb copy is limited to in-frame clones, with some not included. The sample shows 160,000 or so clones, approximately 90% of them seen only once. The receptor was isolated from a woman in her sixties or seventies who had recovered from COVID-19. Sequenced sample: peripheral blood. The chain combines TRBV27 with TRBJ1-1; TRBD1 might be the D (5 bases). DNA of the CDR3: TGTGCCAGCAGTTTGAGCTTCACAGGCAACACTGAAGCTTTCTTT. This encodes CASSLSFTGNTEAFF.